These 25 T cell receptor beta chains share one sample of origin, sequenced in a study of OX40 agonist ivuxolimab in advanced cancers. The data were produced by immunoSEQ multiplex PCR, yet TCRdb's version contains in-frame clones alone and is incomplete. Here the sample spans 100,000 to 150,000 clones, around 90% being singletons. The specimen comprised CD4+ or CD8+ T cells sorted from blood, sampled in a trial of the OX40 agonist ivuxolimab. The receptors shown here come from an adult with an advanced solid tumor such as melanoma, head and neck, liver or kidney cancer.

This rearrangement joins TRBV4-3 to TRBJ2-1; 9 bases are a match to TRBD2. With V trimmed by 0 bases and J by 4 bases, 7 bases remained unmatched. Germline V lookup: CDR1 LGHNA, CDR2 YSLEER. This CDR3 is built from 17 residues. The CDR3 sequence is CASSQDRAGLAYNEQFF. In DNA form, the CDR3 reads TGCGCCAGCAGCCAAGATAGGGCAGGACTAGCGTACAATGAGCAGTTCTTC.

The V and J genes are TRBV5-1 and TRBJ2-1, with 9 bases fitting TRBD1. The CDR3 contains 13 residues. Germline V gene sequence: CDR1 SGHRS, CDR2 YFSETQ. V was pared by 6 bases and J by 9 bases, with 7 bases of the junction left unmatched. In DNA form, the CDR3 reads TGCGCCAGCATCGGGACAGGGACCACTGAGCAGTTCTTC. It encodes CASIGTGTTEQFF.

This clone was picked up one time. The CDR3: CASSLGPDSYNEQFF. CDR3 DNA: TGTGCCAGCAGTTTAGGACCGGACTCCTACAATGAGCAGTTCTTC. The gene calls are TRBV27 and TRBJ2-1; unclear D gene. The CDR3 contains 15 residues. CDR1 and CDR2 from the germline V gene are MNHEY and SMNVEV (reference sequence). V was trimmed by 2 bases and J by 0 bases, leaving 8 bases between them.

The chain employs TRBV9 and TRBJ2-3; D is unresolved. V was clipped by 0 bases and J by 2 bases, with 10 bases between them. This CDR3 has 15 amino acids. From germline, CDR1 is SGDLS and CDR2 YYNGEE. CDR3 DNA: TGTGCCAGCAGCGTAGATGACTCGTACACAGATACGCAGTATTTT. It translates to CASSVDDSYTDTQYF.

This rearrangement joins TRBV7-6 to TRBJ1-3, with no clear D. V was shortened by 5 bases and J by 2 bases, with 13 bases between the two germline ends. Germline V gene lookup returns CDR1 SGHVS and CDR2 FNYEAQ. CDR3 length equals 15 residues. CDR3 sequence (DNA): TGTGCCAGCAGCATTTCCAGGAAAGCTGGAAACACCATATATTTT. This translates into CASSISRKAGNTIYF.

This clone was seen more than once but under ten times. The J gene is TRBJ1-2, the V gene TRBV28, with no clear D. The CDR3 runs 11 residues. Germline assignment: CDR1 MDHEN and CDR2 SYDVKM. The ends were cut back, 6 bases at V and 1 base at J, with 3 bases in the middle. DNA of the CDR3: TGTGCCAGCAGGGTTAACTATGGCTACACCTTC. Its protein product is CASRVNYGYTF.

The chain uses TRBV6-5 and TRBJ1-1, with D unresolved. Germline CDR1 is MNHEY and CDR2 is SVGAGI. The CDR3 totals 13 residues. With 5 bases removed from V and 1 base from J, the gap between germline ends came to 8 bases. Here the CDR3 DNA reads TGTGCCAGCAGTGAGGCTGGGAACACTGAAGCTTTCTTT. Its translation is CASSEAGNTEAFF.

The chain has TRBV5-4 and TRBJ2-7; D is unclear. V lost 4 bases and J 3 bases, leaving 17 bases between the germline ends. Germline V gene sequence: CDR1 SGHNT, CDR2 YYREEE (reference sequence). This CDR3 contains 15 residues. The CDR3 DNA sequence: TGTGCCAGCAGCCCCCCTAGTGGCAGAGACTACGAGCAGTACTTC. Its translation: CASSPPSGRDYEQYF.

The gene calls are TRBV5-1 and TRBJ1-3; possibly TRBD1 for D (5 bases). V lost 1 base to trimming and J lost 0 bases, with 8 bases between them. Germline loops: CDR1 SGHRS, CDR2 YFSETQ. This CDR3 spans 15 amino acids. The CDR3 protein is CASSLTGDSGNTIYF. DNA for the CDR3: TGCGCCAGCAGCTTGACAGGAGACTCTGGAAACACCATATATTTT.

In DNA, the CDR3 is TGCGCCAGCAGCTTGGCCCCCGCCACTAACTATGGCTACACCTTC. Translating gives CASSLAPATNYGYTF. V usage is TRBV5-1 and J usage is TRBJ1-2, with unresolved D. Trimming removed 0 bases at V and 0 bases at J, with 9 bases between. This CDR3 comprises 15 residues. CDR1 is SGHRS and CDR2 is YFSETQ in the germline V gene.

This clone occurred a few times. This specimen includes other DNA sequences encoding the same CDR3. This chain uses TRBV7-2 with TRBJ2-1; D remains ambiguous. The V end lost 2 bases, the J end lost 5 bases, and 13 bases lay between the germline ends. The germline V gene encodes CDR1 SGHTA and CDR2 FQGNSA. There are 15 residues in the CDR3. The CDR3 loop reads CASSLRRPTNNEQFF. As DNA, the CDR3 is TGTGCCAGCAGCTTAAGGCGACCTACCAACAATGAGCAGTTCTTC.

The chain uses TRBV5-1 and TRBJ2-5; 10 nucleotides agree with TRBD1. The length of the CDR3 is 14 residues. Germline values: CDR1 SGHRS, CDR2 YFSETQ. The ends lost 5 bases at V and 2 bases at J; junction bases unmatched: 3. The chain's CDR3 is CASRRGQGQETQYF. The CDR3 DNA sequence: TGCGCCAGCAGACGGGGACAGGGGCAAGAGACCCAGTACTTC.

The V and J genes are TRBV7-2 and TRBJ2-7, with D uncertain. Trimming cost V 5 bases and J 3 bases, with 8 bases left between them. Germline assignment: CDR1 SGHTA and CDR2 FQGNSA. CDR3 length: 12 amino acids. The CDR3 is CASSVTVYEQYF. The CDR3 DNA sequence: TGTGCCAGCAGCGTGACTGTCTACGAGCAGTACTTC.

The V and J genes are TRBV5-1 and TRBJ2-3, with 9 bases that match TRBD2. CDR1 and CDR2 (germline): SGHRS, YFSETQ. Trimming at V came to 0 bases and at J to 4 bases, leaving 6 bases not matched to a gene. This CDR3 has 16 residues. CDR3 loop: CASSLVGGREADTQYF. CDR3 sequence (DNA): TGCGCCAGCAGCTTGGTTGGCGGGAGGGAGGCAGATACGCAGTATTTT.

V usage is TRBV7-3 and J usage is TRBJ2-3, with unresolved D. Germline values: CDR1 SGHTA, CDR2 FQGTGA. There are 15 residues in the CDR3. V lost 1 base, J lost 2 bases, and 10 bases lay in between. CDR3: CASSLNSVNTDTQYF. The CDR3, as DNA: TGTGCCAGCAGCTTAAACAGCGTTAACACAGATACGCAGTATTTT.

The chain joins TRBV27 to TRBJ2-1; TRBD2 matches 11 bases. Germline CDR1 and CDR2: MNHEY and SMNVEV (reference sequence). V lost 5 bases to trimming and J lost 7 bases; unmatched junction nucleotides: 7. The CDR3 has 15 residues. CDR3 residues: CASSPGLAGKNEQFF. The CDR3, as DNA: TGTGCCAGCAGTCCCGGACTAGCGGGCAAGAATGAGCAGTTCTTC.

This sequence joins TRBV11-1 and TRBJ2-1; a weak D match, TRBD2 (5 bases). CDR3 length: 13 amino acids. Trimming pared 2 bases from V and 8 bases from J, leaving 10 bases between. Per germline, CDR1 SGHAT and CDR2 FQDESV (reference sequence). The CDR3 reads CASSLWERDEQFF. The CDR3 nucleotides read TGTGCCAGCAGCTTATGGGAGCGCGATGAGCAGTTCTTC.

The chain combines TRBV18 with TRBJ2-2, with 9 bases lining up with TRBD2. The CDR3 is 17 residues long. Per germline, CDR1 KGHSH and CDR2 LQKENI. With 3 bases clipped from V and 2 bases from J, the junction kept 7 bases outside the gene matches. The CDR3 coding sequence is TGTGCCAGCTCACCGGTACAACTAGCGGGCAACACCGGGGAGCTGTTTTTT. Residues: CASSPVQLAGNTGELFF.

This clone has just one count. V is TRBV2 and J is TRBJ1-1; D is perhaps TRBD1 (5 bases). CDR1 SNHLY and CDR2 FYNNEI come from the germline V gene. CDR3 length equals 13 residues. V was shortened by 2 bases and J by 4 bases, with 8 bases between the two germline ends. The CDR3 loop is CASSEMGGTEAFF. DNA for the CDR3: TGTGCCAGCAGTGAAATGGGGGGCACTGAAGCTTTCTTT.

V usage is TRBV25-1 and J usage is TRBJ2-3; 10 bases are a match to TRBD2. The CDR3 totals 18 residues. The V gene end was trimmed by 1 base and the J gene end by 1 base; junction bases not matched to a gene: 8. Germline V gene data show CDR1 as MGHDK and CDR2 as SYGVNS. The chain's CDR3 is CASSEFASGRFGTDTQYF. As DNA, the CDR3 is TGTGCCAGCAGTGAATTTGCTAGCGGGAGATTCGGCACAGATACGCAGTATTTT.

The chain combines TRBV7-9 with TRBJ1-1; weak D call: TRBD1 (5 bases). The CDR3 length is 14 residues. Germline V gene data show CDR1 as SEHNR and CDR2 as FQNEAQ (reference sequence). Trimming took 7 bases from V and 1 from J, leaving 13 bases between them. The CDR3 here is CASTPNQGNTEAFF. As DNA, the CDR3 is TGTGCCAGCACCCCAAATCAGGGGAACACTGAAGCTTTCTTT.

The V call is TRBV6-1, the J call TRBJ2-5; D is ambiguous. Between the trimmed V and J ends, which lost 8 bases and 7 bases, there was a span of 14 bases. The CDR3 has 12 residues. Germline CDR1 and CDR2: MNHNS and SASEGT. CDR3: CASASDRWTQYF. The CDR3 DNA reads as TGTGCCAGCGCGTCTGATAGATGGACCCAGTACTTC.

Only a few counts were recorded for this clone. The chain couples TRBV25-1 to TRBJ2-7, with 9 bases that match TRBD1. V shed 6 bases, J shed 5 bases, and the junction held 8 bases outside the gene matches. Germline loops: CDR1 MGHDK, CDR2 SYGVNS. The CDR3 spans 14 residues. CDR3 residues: CASSQTRTGDEQYF. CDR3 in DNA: TGTGCCAGCAGCCAGACTAGGACAGGGGACGAGCAGTACTTC.

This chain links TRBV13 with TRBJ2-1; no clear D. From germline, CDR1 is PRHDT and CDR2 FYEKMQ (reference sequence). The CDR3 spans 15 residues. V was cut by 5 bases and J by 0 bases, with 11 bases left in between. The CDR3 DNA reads TGTGCCAGCAGCCTATACACCGGCTCCTACAATGAGCAGTTCTTC. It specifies CASSLYTGSYNEQFF.

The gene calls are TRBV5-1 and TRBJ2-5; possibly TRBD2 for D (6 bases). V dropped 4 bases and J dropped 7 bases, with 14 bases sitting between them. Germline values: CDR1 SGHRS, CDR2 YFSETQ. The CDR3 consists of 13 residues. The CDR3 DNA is TGCGCCAGCAGCGGGACTGGGGTCGGGACCCAGTACTTC. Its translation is CASSGTGVGTQYF.